The clone carrying this TCR beta chain was seen a few times. Its target is unknown. CDR3 length equals 14 residues. V dropped 5 bases and J dropped 7 bases, with 15 bases sitting between them. The data are from a study of T cell repertoires in cytomegalovirus infection. Study-wide background: From public TCR beta signatures came an indication of both CMV infection and matching HLA type. Overall study results and limits: HLA-C-restricted CMV clonotypes gave the most frequent clonotype in two of eight donors.

TCRdb processed the reads anew with MiXCR; each CDR3 protein has one entry. The table includes approximately 500,000 distinct CDR3 sequences, approximately 16% detected once. The sample consisted of CD8+ T cells from PBMCs. The source is a human donor in good health (CMV status not recorded). Some clones in this sample may be carry-over from other donors' samples. The V call is TRBV12-3 or TRBV12-4, the J call TRBJ2-1; D is unclear. The CDR3 region has the DNA TGTGCCAGCAGTCTTCCGGTTTCCTGGAATGAGCAGTTCTTC. This translates into CASSLPVSWNEQFF.